A selection of T cell receptor beta chains follows, all from one sample in a study of blood T cell repertoires in COVID-19. The assay was immunoSEQ multiplex PCR, and TCRdb's table has in-frame clones only and misses some. The sample holds 60,000 to 80,000 clones, over 75% seen once. What was sequenced was peripheral blood. These TCRs come from a man in his forties or fifties with acute or convalescent COVID-19. CDR3s include the opening cysteine and the closing phenylalanine or tryptophan. Each record gives: V gene, J gene, CDR3 protein.

V gene: TRBV4-2; J gene: TRBJ1-6; CDR3 protein: CASSQEGRGNSPLHF
V gene: TRBV2; J gene: TRBJ1-1; CDR3 protein: CASSGGGAGLLNTEAFF
V gene: TRBV4-2; J gene: TRBJ1-1; CDR3 protein: CASSPGHEKPEAFF
V gene: TRBV6-5; J gene: TRBJ1-2; CDR3 protein: CASSYSGQNHGYTF
V gene: TRBV21-1; J gene: TRBJ2-1; CDR3 protein: CASSKGRRTSGGALHEQFF
V gene: TRBV11-2; J gene: TRBJ2-2; CDR3 protein: CASSRLGAANTGELFF
V gene: TRBV29-1; J gene: TRBJ2-3; CDR3 protein: CSVEGATRPDTQYF
V gene: TRBV9; J gene: TRBJ2-3; CDR3 protein: CASSAPLSAGGPTDTQYF
V gene: TRBV15; J gene: TRBJ2-5; CDR3 protein: CATSFTSGGKETQYF
V gene: TRBV5-4; J gene: TRBJ1-5; CDR3 protein: CASSLDRRRQGLYQPQHF
V gene: TRBV2; J gene: TRBJ1-1; CDR3 protein: CASIENQDTEAFF
V gene: TRBV7-6; J gene: TRBJ2-7; CDR3 protein: CASSFRERGSYEQYF
V gene: TRBV29-1; J gene: TRBJ2-7; CDR3 protein: CSATPQGTYEQYF
V gene: TRBV7-9; J gene: TRBJ2-7; CDR3 protein: CASSLANSYEQYF
V gene: TRBV30; J gene: TRBJ1-1; CDR3 protein: CAWSSIGLGEAFF
V gene: TRBV19; J gene: TRBJ2-6; CDR3 protein: CASTTGRGSGANVLTF
V gene: TRBV19; J gene: TRBJ1-2; CDR3 protein: CASRGTVSGYTF
V gene: TRBV6-2/TRBV6-3; J gene: TRBJ2-3; CDR3 protein: CASSYLQGRDTQYF
V gene: TRBV21-1; J gene: TRBJ1-1; CDR3 protein: CASSKAGQGAGTEAFF
V gene: TRBV6-7; J gene: TRBJ1-5; CDR3 protein: CASRHRDRSNQPQHFGDGSPQHF
V gene: TRBV28; J gene: TRBJ1-1; CDR3 protein: CASTNSLNTEAFF
V gene: TRBV7-3; J gene: TRBJ2-5; CDR3 protein: CASSLNPQGWGTQYF
V gene: TRBV6-5; J gene: TRBJ1-1; CDR3 protein: CASRSAGMNTEAFF
V gene: TRBV15; J gene: TRBJ2-7; CDR3 protein: CATGQSSYEQYF
V gene: TRBV5-1; J gene: TRBJ1-6; CDR3 protein: CASSLGRDNSPLHF
V gene: TRBV27; J gene: TRBJ2-7; CDR3 protein: CASTPKPGQGYEQYF
V gene: TRBV5-1; J gene: TRBJ2-5; CDR3 protein: CASSWAPSGRETQYF
V gene: TRBV5-1; J gene: TRBJ1-2; CDR3 protein: CASTRDSLNYGYTF
V gene: TRBV6-6; J gene: TRBJ1-1; CDR3 protein: CASTQGGLTGRAEAFF
V gene: TRBV6-5; J gene: TRBJ1-3; CDR3 protein: CASSIGLISGNTIYF
V gene: TRBV19; J gene: TRBJ1-6; CDR3 protein: CASSPNRGRGDNSPLHF
V gene: TRBV5-4; J gene: TRBJ2-5; CDR3 protein: CASSLMGVTGENQETQYF
V gene: TRBV3-1/TRBV3-2; J gene: TRBJ1-2; CDR3 protein: CASSQDRGQNGYTF
V gene: TRBV9; J gene: TRBJ1-2; CDR3 protein: CASSPWTGDGYTF
V gene: TRBV6-5; J gene: TRBJ1-1; CDR3 protein: CASSFRGWNTEAFF
V gene: TRBV19; J gene: TRBJ1-1; CDR3 protein: CASSISSYTEAFF
V gene: TRBV19; J gene: TRBJ1-5; CDR3 protein: CASRNSGASGQPQHF
V gene: TRBV2; J gene: TRBJ1-5; CDR3 protein: CASSGAGGGQPQHF
V gene: TRBV5-4; J gene: TRBJ2-1; CDR3 protein: CASSHKNIDEQFF
V gene: TRBV27; J gene: TRBJ2-5; CDR3 protein: CASPSGGTEETQYF
V gene: TRBV7-9; J gene: TRBJ1-5; CDR3 protein: CASSPHPGHGLPSNQPQHF
V gene: TRBV6-4; J gene: TRBJ2-2; CDR3 protein: CASSEKAGGTGELFF